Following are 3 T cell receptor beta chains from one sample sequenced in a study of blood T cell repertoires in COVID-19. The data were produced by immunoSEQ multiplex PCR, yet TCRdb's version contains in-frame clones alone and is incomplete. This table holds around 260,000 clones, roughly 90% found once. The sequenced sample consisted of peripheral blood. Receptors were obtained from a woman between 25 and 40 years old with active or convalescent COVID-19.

CDR3 sequence reads: CASSGGPYADTQYF. CDR3 coding DNA: TGCGCCAGTTCGGGGGGGCCTTACGCAGATACGCAGTATTTT. This sequence joins TRBV10-1 and TRBJ2-3, with TRBD2 matching over 8 bases. Unmatched junction bases numbered 9, after V lost 9 bases and J lost 4 bases. The germline V gene has CDR1 WNHNN and CDR2 SYGVQD (reference sequence). The CDR3 covers 14 residues.

CDR3 nucleotide sequence: TGTGCCAGCGGGAGGGGAAACGGAAACACCATATATTTT. Translated, it gives CASGRGNGNTIYF. This chain uses TRBV6-9 with TRBJ1-3; D perhaps matches TRBD1 (5 bases). The V gene lost 8 bases and the J gene lost 4 bases, with 12 bases spanning the gap. In germline, CDR1 is MNHGY, CDR2 SVAAGI. The length of the CDR3 is 13 residues.

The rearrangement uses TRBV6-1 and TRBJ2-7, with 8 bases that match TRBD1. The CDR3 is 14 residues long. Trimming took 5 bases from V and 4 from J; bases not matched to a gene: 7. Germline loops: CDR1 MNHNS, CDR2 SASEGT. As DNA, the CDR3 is TGTGCCAGCAGTTTTGACAGGGGCGGATACGAGCAGTACTTC. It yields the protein CASSFDRGGYEQYF.